This T cell receptor (beta chain) is drawn from a study of cytomegalovirus exposure and HLA in healthy donors (dated by TCRdb to about 2017). About the study as a whole: According to an earlier analysis of 587 of the donors, about 179 million T cells yielded 117 million unique TCR beta sequences and around 300 Gb of sequence data. About 310 gigabases of sequencing data and tens of millions of unique TCR sequences were included in an early release covering several hundred HLA-typed donors. Of the roughly 430 genotyped donors, roughly 85% fell in the genetic ancestry cluster associated with self-reported Caucasian donors. The study was designed to test whether signatures of past pathogen exposure could be identified by cataloging public T cell receptors. The study used immunosequencing to profile the T cell repertoires of approximately 690 subjects and linked those repertoires to cytomegalovirus serostatus. Along with the roughly 700-subject first cohort, a separate validation cohort of roughly 110 different subjects was used. To predict cytomegalovirus infection status, the study brought together high-throughput TCR immunosequencing, statistical association of individual TCRs with disease status, and machine learning. To study patterns of TCR occurrence, a later analysis re-analyzed previously published TCR beta repertoires from 666 donors and added high-resolution HLA genotyping. In the later analysis, no new phenotypic data were used to find candidate immune exposures; instead, reliance was placed on TCR beta sequences and their occurrence across donors. An earlier analysis of around 640 of the donors used high-throughput TCR beta sequencing to judge whether each TCR beta V gene segment behaved as functional or pseudogenic. Alongside the repertoire data, information on donor age, sex, ethnicity and CMV serostatus was compiled. A later genetic analysis took genome-wide SNP genotypes for about 55% of the roughly 700 donors and used that subset as a discovery cohort. Every discovery cohort repertoire had been produced on one sequencing platform. Class I and class II HLA loci were covered by the typing at four-digit resolution. The number of typed donors differed by locus: roughly 629-630 for A, B, C, DRB1 and DQB1; about 520 for DQA1; around 580 for DPA1; and around 470 for DPB1. A handful of DR-DQ haplotypes were treated as single units for association and clustering because of strong linkage in the cohort. Across around 400 genotyped donors of the cohort, an average of roughly 250,000 unique TCR beta nucleotide sequences per donor were sequenced, and roughly 20% of those sequences were non-productive.

On this clone itself: Its antigen remains undetermined. No base qualities exist here, and no much larger clone lies one base off it.

Receptor libraries were prepared by the immunoSEQ multiplex PCR assay. For the multiplex PCR, a mixture combining 60 forward primers for TCR Vbeta segments and 13 reverse primers for TCR Jbeta segments was used. The CDR3 region of rearranged TCR beta genes was amplified from genomic DNA with a multiplex PCR assay. The Illumina HiSeq System was used to sequence the amplified TCR beta libraries as 87-base-pair reads. The study's processing was this. Across the 670 or so repertoires, a later analysis counted tens of millions of unique TCR beta chains, some 11 million of which were shared by at least two donors. Raw reads were error-corrected and collapsed into unique sequences with a nearest-neighbor algorithm that merged closely related sequences to remove PCR and sequencing errors. V, D and J gene segments were assigned by aligning CDR3 sequences to IMGT reference sequences. Each retained sequence needed at least a six-nucleotide match to both a V gene segment and a J gene segment. Rearrangements were called productive when the CDR3 lacked stop codons and stayed in frame with V and J; all others were non-productive. CDR3 was defined by IMGT convention, running from the second conserved V-encoded cysteine to the conserved J-encoded phenylalanine. The earlier analysis of about 500 of the donors excluded sequences that lacked an unambiguous match to a single V gene segment. An earlier analysis of 587 of the donors called V segments functional above 56.7% productive rearrangements and segregating when the between-donor standard deviation exceeded 5%. To diagnose cytomegalovirus status from the catalog of TCR beta chain sequences, a statistical classification framework was built. V and J gene assignment, in a later analysis, came from comparing TCR nucleotide sequences with IMGT/GENE-DB human TR gene sequences. The TCRdist pipeline was used in a later analysis to assign CDR3 sequences and most-parsimonious VDJ recombination scenarios. A later analysis defined each TCR beta chain by its CDR3 amino acid sequence plus V-gene family, and excluded reads lacking a unique V-gene family. As a way to deal with suspected cross-contamination and a sequencing artifact, a later analysis dropped hundreds of nucleotide sequences that were highly shared and had low generation probability. In a later analysis, a clonal expansion index for each public chain was calculated from normalized within-repertoire ranks of inferred template counts. A later analysis computed generation probabilities with a VDJ recombination model fitted to out-of-frame rearrangements, and checked the results against IGoR. Hypergeometric tests were used in a later analysis to score TCR-TCR, TCR-HLA and TCR-CMV co-occurrence, with a repertoire-size bias correction applied to the TCR pairs. A later analysis estimated false discovery rates by permuting HLA or CMV assignments 20 times. In a later analysis, co-occurring TCRs were grouped with DBSCAN, and TCRdist sequence similarity was added when clustering was performed within HLA-allele-positive subsets. Co-occurrence clustering excluded repertoires with fewer than 30,000 or more than 120,000 public chains, plus five with anomalous nucleotide sharing. Here the immuneACCESS table is served through TCRdb, limited to in-frame sequences with V and J called. Missing clones are a known gap in these copies; in checked studies unresolved V genes cover under half, and the rest lacks a known reason. That table supplies the V and J calls and clone size; D and trimming were determined from the DNA. This sample is represented by roughly 97,000 clones; around 10% of them were singletons. Approximately 5.1% of the sample comes from the top ten.

Study-wide findings and limitations: In vitro tests confirmed that a few of the cytomegalovirus-associated TCR beta chains recognize cytomegalovirus antigens. A later analysis found that most CMV-associated TCR beta chains appeared HLA-restricted, with HLA associations seemingly driven largely by CMV exposure. Because counts were too low, about 15 rarely observed V segments, including chromosome 9 orphons, were left out of the earlier analysis of approximately 580 of the donors. HLA typing was unavailable for some donors at each locus, so association tests used only the typed subset. Presence/absence analyses assumed roughly uniform sequencing depth across donors, an assumption that may not hold. In a later analysis, over 15,000 TCR beta sequences were associated with specific HLA alleles at a false discovery rate of 0.05. A further reported finding was that TCR beta sequences accurately predicted the HLA-A and HLA-B alleles for most subjects in the first cohort. Most TCR sequences were seen in very few donors, while some public TCRs were found in many individuals. The cohort was sequenced for TCR beta chains only, and without alpha or paired-chain data the features that could be detected were limited. In both the original and validation cohorts, the classifier was reported to diagnose cytomegalovirus status with high specificity and sensitivity. Correlated functional status among segregating V segments might be attributable to linkage disequilibrium, but an unknown experimental factor could not be ruled out. When HLA alleles, especially DR and DQ, strongly co-occurred, attributing TCR associations to individual alleles was difficult. Some IMGT-functional V segments, including TRBV6-2 and TRBV6-3, could not be distinguished by the 87-base-pair reads and were therefore excluded. According to a later analysis, parvovirus B19, influenza, CMV and Epstein-Barr virus appeared linked to several top co-occurrence clusters. According to a later genetic analysis, donors in an Asian-associated ancestry cluster had fewer N-insertions in productive TCRs than the approximately 650-donor mean. An earlier analysis of approximately 600 of the donors showed that most TCR beta V segments appeared in productive rearrangements either about 87% or about 30% of the time, which broadly matched IMGT annotations. A cluster of highly shared sequence variants was judged likely to represent a technical artifact of the sequencing pipeline. Immune exposure information for the cohort was limited to CMV serostatus. In a later analysis, the rate of TCR association differed among HLA loci, with DRB1 alleles having the most associated TCRs and HLA-C alleles having the fewest. A later genetic analysis associated a missense DCLRE1C variant with V-gene and J-gene trimming of TCR beta chains, and an independent cohort replicated the association. A later analysis found that HLA-associated TCR beta chains were more clonally expanded and had lower generation probabilities than equally common non-associated chains. A total of some 180 TCR beta chains were listed by the study as associated with cytomegalovirus. It was suggested by the authors that the approach could potentially be generalized to other disease states and immunological phenotypes.

The junction shows trimming of 4 bases on V and 8 bases on J, and the gene matches do not reach 6 bases of it. From its cysteine to its phenylalanine, the CDR3 spans 14 amino acids. CDR3 DNA is the only sequence kept; it has 42 bases, read in frame from the first base. From the germline V gene, CDR1 is SGDLS and CDR2 is YYNGEE. The cohort comprised around 690 healthy bone marrow donors. At the time of sampling, every cohort member was nominally healthy, though immune exposures that went unrecorded were likely present. The donor was CMV seropositive and belonged to the group of a few hundred seropositive cohort members. Every donor gave a peripheral blood sample, and the peripheral blood mononuclear cells from that sample were used for TCR beta sequencing. Genomic DNA was extracted from the blood cell samples with the Qiagen DNeasy Blood Extraction Kit.

The sequence came from a middle-aged man in good health and CMV-seropositive. The chain is encoded by TRBV9 joined to TRBJ2-4, with 10 bases in between that match TRBD1. Sequenced material: PBMCs. The sequenced DNA is TGTGCCAGCAGCCCTTGGACAGGGGGAGACATTCAGTACTTC. Translation gives CASSPWTGGDIQYF.